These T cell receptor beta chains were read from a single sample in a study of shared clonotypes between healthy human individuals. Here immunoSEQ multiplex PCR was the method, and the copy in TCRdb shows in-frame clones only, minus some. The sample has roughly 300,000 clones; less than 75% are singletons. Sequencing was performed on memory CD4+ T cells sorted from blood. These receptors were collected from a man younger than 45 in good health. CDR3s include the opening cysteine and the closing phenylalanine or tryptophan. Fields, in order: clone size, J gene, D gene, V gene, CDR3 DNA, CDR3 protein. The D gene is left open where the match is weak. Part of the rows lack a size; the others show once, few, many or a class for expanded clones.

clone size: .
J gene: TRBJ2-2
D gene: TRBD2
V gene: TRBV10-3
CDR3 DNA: TGTGCCATCTTTAGCCGACTAGCGGGAGTATTGGGGAACACCGGGGAGCTGTTTTTT
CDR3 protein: CAIFSRLAGVLGNTGELFF

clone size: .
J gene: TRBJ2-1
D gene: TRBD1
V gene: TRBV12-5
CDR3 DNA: TGTGCTAGTGGTTTGTCTGAGACAGGGAAGATTAACAATGAGCAGTTCTTC
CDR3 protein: CASGLSETGKINNEQFF

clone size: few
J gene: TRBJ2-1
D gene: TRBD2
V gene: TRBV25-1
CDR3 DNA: TGTGCCAGCAGTGAAAGCGGGAGGGCCTACAATGAGCAGTTCTTC
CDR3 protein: CASSESGRAYNEQFF

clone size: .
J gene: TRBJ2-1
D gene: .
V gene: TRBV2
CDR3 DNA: TGTGCCAGCAGTGAAAATGCGCGTAATGAGCAGTTCTTC
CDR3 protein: CASSENARNEQFF

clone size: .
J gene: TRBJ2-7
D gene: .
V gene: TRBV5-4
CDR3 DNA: TGTGCCAGCAGCTTGGGGGCGCGCCCCTACGAGCAGTACTTC
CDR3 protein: CASSLGARPYEQYF

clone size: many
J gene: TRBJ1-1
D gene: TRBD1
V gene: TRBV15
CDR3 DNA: TGTGCCACCAGCGTTAGGGACAGAGAAGCTTTCTTT
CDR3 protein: CATSVRDREAFF

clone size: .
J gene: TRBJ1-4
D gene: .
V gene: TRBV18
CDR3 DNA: TGTGCCAGCTCACCACGGACCTCAGAAAAACTGTTTTTT
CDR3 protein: CASSPRTSEKLFF

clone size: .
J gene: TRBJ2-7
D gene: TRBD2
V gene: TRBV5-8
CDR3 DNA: TGTGCCAGCAGCCTTGGTTCTAGCGGGAGCGTCTTGAACCATCCCTACGAGCAGTACTTC
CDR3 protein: CASSLGSSGSVLNHPYEQYF

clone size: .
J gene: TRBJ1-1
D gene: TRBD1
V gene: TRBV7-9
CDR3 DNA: TGTGCCAGCAGGGAGGGGATGGAACAGGGGGCGCGGAAGGCTGAAGCTTTCTTT
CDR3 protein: CASREGMEQGARKAEAFF

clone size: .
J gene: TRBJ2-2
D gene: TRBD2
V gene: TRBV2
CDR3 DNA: TGTGCCGGAGGGACTAGCGGGACCGGGGAGCTGTTTTTT
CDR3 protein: CAGGTSGTGELFF

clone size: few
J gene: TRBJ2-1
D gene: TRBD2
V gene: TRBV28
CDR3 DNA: TGTGCCAGCACTCAAGCGGGGACTCCTAGCTCCTACAATGAGCAGTTCTTC
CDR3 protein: CASTQAGTPSSYNEQFF

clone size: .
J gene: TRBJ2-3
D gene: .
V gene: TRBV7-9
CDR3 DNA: TGTGCCAGCAGCCAAGGACAGCCTAGCACAGATACGCAGTATTTT
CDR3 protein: CASSQGQPSTDTQYF